This is a list of T cell receptor beta chains from one sample in a study of yellow fever vaccine responses in identical twins. From the RT-PCR reads, TCRdb called clonotypes with MiXCR, one entry per CDR3 protein. The profile shows fewer than 4,500 distinct CDR3 sequences, almost 90% of them singletons. The specimen comprised T cells from blood (PBMCs), unsorted or a sorted subset (not recorded which), sampled before or after yellow fever vaccination (not recorded which). The receptor source for this set is a woman between 18 and 29 years old who received the yellow fever vaccine. CDR3s include the opening cysteine and the closing phenylalanine or tryptophan. Fields, in order: clone size, V gene, D gene, J gene, CDR3 protein, CDR3 DNA. The D gene is left open where the match is weak. Only part of the rows carry a size: once, few, many, or a class if the clone is expanded.

-	TRBV14	TRBD2	TRBJ2-2	CASSPRSGLAVTGELFF	TGTGCCAGCAGCCCGAGGTCCGGACTAGCGGTCACCGGGGAGCTGTTTTTT
-	TRBV19	TRBD1	TRBJ2-7	CASSRTGAYEQYF	TGTGCCAGTAGTCGGACAGGGGCCTACGAGCAGTACTTC
-	TRBV4-2	-	TRBJ2-1	CASSPPGLARNEQFF	TGTGCCAGCAGCCCCCCGGGGTTAGCAAGAAATGAGCAGTTCTTC
-	TRBV9	-	TRBJ2-3	CASSAGGSSTDTQYF	TGTGCCAGCAGCGCGGGGGGCTCTAGCACAGATACGCAGTATTTT
-	TRBV7-2	-	TRBJ2-7	CASSLATYEQYF	TGTGCCAGCAGCTTAGCAACCTACGAGCAGTACTTC
-	TRBV24-1	-	TRBJ2-3	CATSRSGTDTQYF	TGTGCCACCAGTCGCAGCGGCACAGATACGCAGTATTTT
once	TRBV7-9	-	TRBJ2-5	CASSRWLTAGPRETQYF	TGTGCCAGCAGCCGGTGGTTAACGGCGGGGCCCCGGGAGACCCAGTACTTC
-	TRBV13	TRBD2	TRBJ2-7	CASRGLERPSSYEQYF	TGTGCCAGCAGGGGACTAGAGCGGCCTAGCTCCTACGAGCAGTACTTC
-	TRBV7-6	TRBD1	TRBJ2-2	CASSQATGATGELFF	TGTGCCAGCAGCCAAGCCACAGGGGCCACCGGGGAGCTGTTTTTT
-	TRBV11-1	-	TRBJ2-5	CASSYPGETQYF	TGTGCCAGCAGCTACCCGGGGGAGACCCAGTACTTC
once	TRBV11-3	-	TRBJ2-7	CASSVDSGYEQYF	TGTGCCAGCAGCGTCGACTCCGGCTACGAGCAGTACTTC
-	TRBV4-3	TRBD1	TRBJ2-1	CASSPAGTAYNEQFF	TGCGCCAGCAGCCCAGCCGGGACAGCATACAATGAGCAGTTCTTC
-	TRBV11-3	-	TRBJ2-7	CASSLDPLEQYF	TGTGCCAGCAGCTTAGATCCCCTAGAGCAGTACTTC
-	TRBV2	TRBD1	TRBJ2-4	CASSEASGTGLAF	TGTGCCAGCAGTGAAGCGTCCGGGACAGGGCTCGCCTTC
few	TRBV6-2/TRBV6-3	TRBD1	TRBJ1-2	CASSYLRTGGAYGYTF	TGTGCCAGCAGTTACCTACGGACAGGGGGTGCCTATGGCTACACCTTC
-	TRBV9	-	TRBJ1-1	CASSAEQRTEAFF	TGTGCCAGCAGCGCAGAGCAACGCACTGAAGCTTTCTTT
-	TRBV6-2/TRBV6-3	-	TRBJ2-7	CASSRLDGYPSYEQYF	TGTGCCAGCAGCCGATTGGACGGGTACCCATCCTACGAGCAGTACTTC
-	TRBV20-1	TRBD2	TRBJ2-3	CSARLPAGEGTQYF	TGCAGTGCTAGACTCCCAGCGGGGGAGGGTACGCAGTATTTT